This TCR beta chain is drawn from a study of early T cells in non-severe SARS-CoV-2 infection. Whole-study context: Unsorted whole-blood RNA was sequenced in bulk, leaving chains unpaired. General study results and limits: VDJdb matching favored anti-spike CD8 responses, missing private and CD4 specificities.

This clonotype was recorded many times. Its antigen is currently unknown. TCRdb reanalysed the 5' RACE reads using MiXCR and keeps one entry per CDR3 protein. The sample records about 76,000 distinct CDR3 sequences, 11% being singletons. Germline V gives CDR1 SQVTM, CDR2 ANQGSEA. V shed 6 bases, J shed 5 bases, and the junction held 8 bases outside the gene matches. The CDR3 has 14 amino acids. The chain carries TRBV29-1 and TRBJ2-7; 12 bases align to TRBD1. This clonotype was sampled from an adult who was a healthcare worker with PCR-confirmed SARS-CoV-2 infection or an uninfected control (not recorded which). The sample was whole blood. CDR3 sequence reads: CSVAQGQGAHEQYF. The CDR3 bases are TGCAGCGTCGCCCAGGGACAGGGGGCCCACGAGCAGTACTTC.